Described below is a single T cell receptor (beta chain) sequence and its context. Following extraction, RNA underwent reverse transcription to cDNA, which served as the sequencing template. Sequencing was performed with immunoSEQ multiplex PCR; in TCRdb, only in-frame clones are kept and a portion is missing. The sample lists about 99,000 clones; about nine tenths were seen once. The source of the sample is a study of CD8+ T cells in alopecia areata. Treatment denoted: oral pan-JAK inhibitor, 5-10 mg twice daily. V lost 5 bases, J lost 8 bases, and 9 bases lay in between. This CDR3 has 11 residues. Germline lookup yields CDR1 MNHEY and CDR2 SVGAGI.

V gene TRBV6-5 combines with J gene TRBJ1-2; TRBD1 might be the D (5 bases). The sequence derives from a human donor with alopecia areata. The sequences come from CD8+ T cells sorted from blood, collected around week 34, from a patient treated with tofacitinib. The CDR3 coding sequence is TGTGCCAGCAGTCGAGGGGAAGGCTACACCTTC. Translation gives CASSRGEGYTF.